What follows are 3 T cell receptor beta chains derived from one specimen sequenced in a study of CD8 T cells in ankylosing spondylitis. TCRdb redid the calling of the 5' RACE reads with MiXCR, one entry per CDR3 protein. The sample contains 250,000 to 350,000 distinct CDR3 sequences, roughly 20% of which appear only once. The sequenced material came from blood, either unsorted or a sorted T cell fraction (not recorded which). Every receptor here comes from a male donor with ankylosing spondylitis or in good health (not recorded which).

The V gene is TRBV9, the J gene TRBJ2-2; D may be TRBD2 (5 bases). The CDR3 contains 14 residues. Trimming cost V 0 bases and J 5 bases, with 8 bases left between them. CDR1 and CDR2 (germline): SGDLS, YYNGEE. In DNA form, the CDR3 reads TGTGCCAGCAGCGTAGCTCCGGGAACCGGGGAGCTGTTTTTT. Protein: CASSVAPGTGELFF.

This chain connects TRBV12-3 or TRBV12-4 to TRBJ1-6, with TRBD1 identical over 9 bases. V shed 6 bases, J shed 10 bases, and the junction held 13 bases outside the gene matches. The CDR3 has 16 amino acids. CDR3 sequence: CASREGGGQGSSPLHF. The CDR3 DNA follows: TGTGCCAGCAGGGAGGGAGGGGGACAGGGCAGCTCACCCCTCCACTTT.

There are many counts of this clonotype. The gene calls are TRBV12-3 or TRBV12-4 and TRBJ1-5; no clear D. The CDR3 totals 12 residues. V was trimmed by 2 bases and J by 6 bases, leaving 5 bases between them. CDR3 in amino acids: CASSLLGQPQHF. CDR3 bases: TGTGCCAGCAGTTTATTGGGTCAGCCCCAGCATTTT.